This TCR beta chain was identified in a study of T cell responses to AZD1222 COVID-19 vaccine. Using immunoSEQ multiplex PCR, the repertoire was profiled, and TCRdb retains in-frame clones only, with some absent. The sample has approximately 120,000 clones; about 90% are singletons. The sequence came from an adult in good health. This specimen was peripheral blood, taken on day 0 of MenACWY control vaccination.

CDR3 coding DNA: TGTGCCTGCAGACTAGCGGGAAGCAATGAGCAGTTCTTC. Translated, it gives CACRLAGSNEQFF. The chain is built from TRBV30 and TRBJ2-1, with TRBD2 identical over 11 bases. V gave up 6 bases and J gave up 6 bases; unmatched junction bases: 4. Germline assignment: CDR1 GTSNPN and CDR2 SVGIG (reference sequence). CDR3 size: 13 residues.